Given below is one T cell receptor (beta chain) in context. This table comes from immunoSEQ multiplex PCR, and its TCRdb copy is limited to in-frame clones, with some not included. The sample records roughly 50,000 clones, 85% to 95% being singletons. This specimen belongs to a study of technical replicates of blood from a few donors. Sequencing was done on a sample of PBMCs. This clonotype originated in a human donor in good health. Some clones in this sample may be carry-over from other donors' samples.

CDR3 nucleotides: TGTGCCAGCAGACAGGGCTCGAGGACCTACGAGCAGTACTTC. Its protein is CASRQGSRTYEQYF. The J gene is TRBJ2-7, the V gene TRBV6-5, with TRBD1 as a possible D gene (6 bases). V dropped 6 bases and J dropped 2 bases, with 14 bases sitting between them. CDR1 MNHEY and CDR2 SVGAGI come from the germline V gene. The CDR3 has 14 residues.